Listed below are T cell receptor beta chains from one sample, sequenced in a study of neurological immune-mediated disorders. TCRdb itself ran the 5' RACE reads through MiXCR, one entry per CDR3 protein. The sample has tens of thousands of distinct CDR3 sequences, around 4.7% seen once. The sequencing sample was made of PBMCs. The receptor set was obtained from an older woman with multiple sclerosis. Each CDR3 is given with its conserved first and last residue. Fields, in order: J gene, clone size, D gene, CDR3 length, V gene, CDR3 protein. The D gene is left open where the match is weak. Rows may omit the clone size; those that give it use once, few, many or a size class.

J: TRBJ1-1; size: -; D: -; length: 12; V: TRBV20-1; CDR3: CSAIAYQAEAFF
J: TRBJ2-2; size: many; D: -; length: 15; V: TRBV6-5; CDR3: CASASEVAITGELFF
J: TRBJ1-1; size: many; D: -; length: 17; V: TRBV10-2; CDR3: CASSDNPGRRRNTEAFF
J: TRBJ2-4; size: many; D: -; length: 15; V: TRBV12-3/TRBV12-4; CDR3: CASRRQVGAKNIQYF
J: TRBJ2-7; size: many; D: -; length: 14; V: TRBV7-6; CDR3: CASSLLSGGYEQYF
J: TRBJ1-1; size: many; D: -; length: 17; V: TRBV6-6; CDR3: CASSIGTPLSLGTEAFF
J: TRBJ1-1; size: many; D: -; length: 14; V: TRBV7-2; CDR3: CASTPVRRDTEAFF
J: TRBJ1-2; size: many; D: TRBD1; length: 15; V: TRBV5-1; CDR3: CASSLPGQGSHGYTF
J: TRBJ2-2; size: many; D: -; length: 15; V: TRBV6-6; CDR3: CASRIPGEVTGELFF
J: TRBJ1-4; size: many; D: -; length: 17; V: TRBV10-2; CDR3: CASSVGAAAVTNEKLFF
J: TRBJ2-2; size: many; D: -; length: 15; V: TRBV6-1; CDR3: CASSELGGNTGELFF
J: TRBJ1-2; size: many; D: -; length: 13; V: TRBV29-1; CDR3: CSVTTDANYGYTF
J: TRBJ1-2; size: many; D: -; length: 14; V: TRBV3-1; CDR3: CASTNTNFNYGYTF
J: TRBJ2-1; size: many; D: -; length: 14; V: TRBV5-1; CDR3: CASRYGQNYNEQFF
J: TRBJ2-7; size: many; D: -; length: 14; V: TRBV7-2; CDR3: CASSLDGDLYEQYF